The 23 T cell receptor beta chains given below trace back to one sample, sequenced in a study of post-analysis software for immune sequencing data. The library was made from cDNA and included unique molecular identifiers. TCRdb recomputed calls from the PCR reads with MiXCR, one row per CDR3 protein. The table records about 430,000 distinct CDR3 sequences, over 30% of them present only once. Points from the study as a whole: Controls had lower frequencies than patients of a few TRBV segments, which included TRBV5-6, TRBV5-1 and TRBV20-1.

The antigens these receptors bind are not known. The sample consisted of blood. Receptors originate from a girl aged 2-10 years with multiple sclerosis.

A note on this clonotype: No conserved phenylalanine or tryptophan ends this CDR3, so it is likely a read error. The genes are TRBV6-5 and TRBJ1-1; tentatively, D is TRBD1 (6 bases). Germline V CDR1 and CDR2: MNHEY, SVGAGI. The CDR3 covers 15 residues. Trimming shortened V by 0 bases and J by 2 bases, and 10 bases separated the two germline ends. The CDR3 nucleotides read TGTGCCAGCAGTTACTCTTTACAGGGCAACACTGAAGCTTTCTGT. This codes for CASSYSLQGNTEAFC.

The rearrangement uses TRBV7-2 and TRBJ2-5; possibly TRBD1 or TRBD2 for D (5 bases each). This CDR3 is 15 amino acids long. CDR1 is SGHTA and CDR2 is FQGNSA in the germline V gene. The V and J ends lost 1 base and 4 bases respectively, with 13 bases between them. The CDR3 loop reads CASSLGGVERETQYF. The CDR3 DNA reads as TGTGCCAGCAGCTTAGGAGGGGTCGAGAGAGAGACCCAGTACTTC.

This clonotype was seen a handful of times. The chain has TRBV9 and TRBJ2-4; 11 nucleotides line up with TRBD2. The DNA matches TRBJ2-7 better at its end, which makes the J call doubtful. The CDR3 has 15 residues. CDR1 and CDR2 from the germline V gene are SGDLS and YYNGEE. The CDR3 here is CASSFTLAGGSEQYF. The CDR3 DNA follows: TGTGCCAGCAGCTTTACCCTAGCGGGGGGATCCGAGCAGTACTTC.

The chain couples TRBV20-1 to TRBJ2-3, with a weak D call TRBD1 (6 bases). CDR1 and CDR2 from the germline V gene are DFQATT and SNEGSKA (reference sequence). This CDR3 contains 14 residues. The germline V and J ends were trimmed by 1 base and 3 bases, with 11 bases remaining between them. The CDR3 spells CSARATTGTDTQYF. CDR3 nucleotides: TGCAGTGCTAGAGCGACAACAGGGACAGATACGCAGTATTTT.

This clonotype came up a few times. This CDR3 reads CASSEDPGWETQYF. In DNA, the CDR3 is TGTGCCAGCAGTGAAGACCCGGGCTGGGAGACCCAGTACTTC. The V call is TRBV6-1, the J call TRBJ2-5, with D uncertain. This CDR3 is 14 amino acids long. Germline CDR1 is MNHNS and CDR2 is SASEGT. The ends were cut back, 1 base at V and 5 bases at J, with 11 bases in the middle.

The rearrangement links TRBV10-3 to TRBJ2-1; 8 bases line up with TRBD2. With 3 bases clipped from V and 8 bases from J, the junction kept 9 bases outside the gene matches. In germline, CDR1 is ENHRY, CDR2 SYGVKD. The CDR3 is 15 amino acids. The CDR3 is CAISDGSGISDEQFF. For the CDR3, the DNA is TGTGCCATCAGTGATGGTAGCGGGATTTCGGATGAGCAGTTCTTC.

The chain uses TRBV27 and TRBJ2-1; weak D call: TRBD1 (6 bases). V lost 3 bases and J lost 6, with 9 bases in between. This CDR3 has 13 amino acids. The germline V gene has CDR1 MNHEY and CDR2 SMNVEV (reference sequence). The CDR3 region is CASSLRQVNEQFF. The CDR3 DNA follows: TGTGCCAGCAGTTTGAGACAGGTCAATGAGCAGTTCTTC.

The V gene is TRBV5-4, the J gene TRBJ2-7, with 9 nucleotides matching TRBD1. Germline V gives CDR1 SGHNT, CDR2 YYREEE (reference sequence). This CDR3 contains 15 residues. The junction had 12 bases not matched to a gene; V was cut back by 5 bases and J by 6 bases. The CDR3 sequence: CASRNLQDRGLEQYF. The CDR3 DNA reads TGTGCCAGCAGGAACCTCCAGGACAGGGGACTCGAGCAGTACTTC.

The V call is TRBV5-1, the J call TRBJ2-4; 13 bases are shared with TRBD2. Matching the DNA end better, TRBJ2-7 makes the J call doubtful. Germline CDR1 is SGHRS and CDR2 is YFSETQ. CDR3 length: 16 amino acids. The CDR3: CASRRSGTSGAYEQYF. CDR3 sequence (DNA): TGCGCCAGCCGACGTTCCGGGACTAGCGGGGCCTACGAGCAGTACTTC.

The chain has TRBV5-1 and TRBJ2-1; D gene uncertain. The germline CDR1 and CDR2 sequences are SGHRS and YFSETQ. The germline V and J ends were trimmed by 0 bases and 7 bases, with 11 bases remaining between them. This CDR3 is 14 amino acids long. The CDR3 nucleotides are TGCGCCAGCAGCTTGGCCCCGGTAGGGAATGAGCAGTTCTTC. The encoded protein is CASSLAPVGNEQFF.

For this clonotype: Its ends do not fully match the called genes, so a read error is possible. This chain links TRBV6-5 with TRBJ2-7; D not certain. CDR1 MNHEY and CDR2 SVGAGI come from the germline V gene. The CDR3 covers 16 residues. The CDR3 DNA sequence: TGTGCCAGCAGTCCTGTAGAGGAAGATACCTCTTACGGGCAGTACTTC. Translation: CASSPVEEDTSYGQYF.

The J gene is TRBJ2-7, the V gene TRBV9, with D uncertain. Germline lookup yields CDR1 SGDLS and CDR2 YYNGEE. Trimming stripped 0 bases from V and 3 bases from J, with 13 bases between. The CDR3 totals 15 residues. This chain's CDR3 is CASSVAGDSVYEQYF. For the CDR3, the DNA is TGTGCCAGCAGCGTAGCAGGTGACTCCGTCTACGAGCAGTACTTC.

This rearrangement joins TRBV5-1 to TRBJ1-5, with D possibly TRBD1 on 5 matching bases. The germline V gene has CDR1 SGHRS and CDR2 YFSETQ. CDR3 length: 15 amino acids. The ends were cut back, 0 bases at V and 3 bases at J, with 10 bases in the middle. The CDR3: CASSLGAGFNQPQHF. For the CDR3, the DNA is TGCGCCAGCAGCTTGGGGGCAGGGTTCAATCAGCCCCAGCATTTT. The full variable domain, rest sourced from reference TRBV5-1 and TRBJ1-5, is KAGVTQTPRYLIKTRGQQVTLSCSPISGHRSVSWYQQTPGQGLQFLFEYFSETQRNKGNFPGRFSGRQFSNSRSEMNVSTLELGDSALYLCASSLGAGFNQPQHFGDGTRLSIL.

This clonotype was found a few times. The chain recombines TRBV29-1 with TRBJ2-7; D is possibly TRBD1 (5 bases). Germline V lookup: CDR1 SQVTM, CDR2 ANQGSEA. Trimming cost V 4 bases and J 0 bases, with 7 bases left between them. The CDR3 has 12 amino acids. CDR3 region: CSVGDSSYEQYF. The CDR3, as DNA: TGCAGCGTTGGAGACAGCTCCTACGAGCAGTACTTC.

The chain is built from TRBV25-1 and TRBJ2-6; possibly TRBD1 for D (6 bases). The CDR3 has 15 residues. The V end was cut by 2 bases, the J end by 2 bases, with 7 bases between. Germline V gene data show CDR1 as MGHDK and CDR2 as SYGVNS. The CDR3 here is CASSEEGAGANVLTF. In DNA form, the CDR3 reads TGTGCCAGCAGTGAAGAGGGGGCTGGGGCCAACGTCCTGACTTTC.

This clonotype was seen a handful of times. V gene TRBV5-6 combines with J gene TRBJ1-1; D unclear. This CDR3 has 11 amino acids. V was clipped by 4 bases and J by 1 base, with 2 bases between them. Germline loops: CDR1 SGHDT, CDR2 YYEEEE. In nucleotides, the CDR3 is TGTGCCAGCAGCCAGAACACTGAAGCTTTCTTT. Its protein is CASSQNTEAFF. Complete variable domain (other parts from reference TRBV5-6 and TRBJ1-1): DAGVTQSPTHLIKTRGQQVTLRCSPKSGHDTVSWYQQALGQGPQFIFQYYEEEERQRGNFPDRFSGHQFPNYSSELNVNALLLGDSALYLCASSQNTEAFFGQGTRLTVV.

This chain joins TRBV5-5 and TRBJ2-5; D is unresolved. The CDR3 totals 15 residues. Germline-derived CDR1 and CDR2 are SGHKS and YYEKEE (reference sequence). V shed 0 bases and J shed 2 bases, with 11 bases lying between them. The CDR3 is CASSLDGQRQETQYF. The CDR3 DNA is TGTGCCAGCAGCTTGGACGGTCAGAGACAAGAGACCCAGTACTTC.

The chain combines TRBV7-8 with TRBJ1-5; D call uncertain. Trimming took off 6 bases at V and 3 bases at J, with 12 bases between the two ends. In germline, CDR1 is SGHVS, CDR2 FQNEAQ. The CDR3 has 14 residues. CDR3 sequence: CASRPAGPNQPQHF. Here the CDR3 DNA reads TGTGCCAGCAGGCCGGCAGGTCCCAATCAGCCCCAGCATTTT.

This clonotype came up a few times. The chain joins TRBV2 to TRBJ2-1, with 8 nucleotides matching TRBD1. The CDR3 extends over 15 amino acids. Per the germline V gene, CDR1 is SNHLY and CDR2 is FYNNEI. Trimming cost V 6 bases and J 7 bases; bases outside gene matches: 11. CDR3 DNA sequence: TGTGCCAGCAGCCGTCTTGGACAGGGTAGGAATGAGCAGTTCTTC. Translating it yields CASSRLGQGRNEQFF.

The rearrangement uses TRBV29-1 and TRBJ1-1; no firm D call. The length of the CDR3 is 11 residues. Trimming left V 6 bases short and J 6 bases short, with 11 bases between. Germline V gene lookup returns CDR1 SQVTM and CDR2 ANQGSEA. Written as DNA, the CDR3 is TGCAGCGTGACGTCCGGGCCTGAAGCTTTCTTT. This sequence encodes CSVTSGPEAFF.

The chain is built from TRBV12-3 or TRBV12-4 and TRBJ2-1, with 10 nucleotides matching TRBD2. This CDR3 region has 16 residues. J was trimmed by 7 bases and V by 5 bases; bases with no gene match: 11. CDR3 DNA sequence: TGTGCCAGCAGTCTATTAGCGGGAGGCGTTGGAAATGAGCAGTTCTTC. Translating it yields CASSLLAGGVGNEQFF.

The chain is built from TRBV20-1 and TRBJ2-1; tentatively, D is TRBD1 (5 bases). The CDR3 runs to 14 residues. CDR1 and CDR2 from the germline V gene are DFQATT and SNEGSKA (reference sequence). Trimming removed 6 bases at V and 5 bases at J, with 17 bases between. CDR3 sequence: CSAEGAGRHNEQFF. The DNA of the CDR3 is TGCAGTGCGGAAGGGGCAGGACGTCACAATGAGCAGTTCTTC.

A single count supports this clonotype. This chain uses TRBV10-3 with TRBJ1-4; D might be TRBD1 (6 bases). The V gene lost 6 bases and the J gene lost 6 bases, with 14 bases spanning the gap. The germline V gene encodes CDR1 ENHRY and CDR2 SYGVKD. The CDR3 runs 14 residues. The CDR3 here is CAIRKTGPDEKLFF. CDR3 DNA: TGTGCCATCAGAAAGACAGGTCCCGATGAAAAACTGTTTTTT.